The present T cell receptor beta chain was sequenced within a study of T-cell memory formation after mild COVID-19. As for the study in general: Largely donor-specific TCR clusters were found.

Each CDR3 protein is one row after TCRdb ran MiXCR on the 5' RACE reads. The table has fewer than 200,000 distinct CDR3 sequences, 20% to 25% seen once; the top ten hold roughly 24%. CDR1 is SEHNR and CDR2 is FQNEAQ in the germline V gene (reference sequence). V was clipped by 5 bases and J by 6 bases, with 20 bases between them. There are 16 residues in the CDR3. The chain carries TRBV7-9 and TRBJ2-1; TRBD2 might be the D (6 bases). The specimen was PBMCs or a T cell subset sorted from them (not recorded which). The receptor was isolated from an adult woman who had mild COVID-19 (a few samples of this study predate the infection). Cell type and time point are not known. CDR3 amino acids: CASSGSRVAVTNEQFF. In DNA form, the CDR3 reads TGTGCCAGCAGCGGCTCCCGGGTAGCGGTGACCAATGAGCAGTTCTTC.